In this sample, the clone carrying this TCR beta chain turned up many times. MiXCR, run by TCRdb on the 5' RACE reads, gives a single entry per CDR3 protein. The table records around 550,000 distinct CDR3 sequences, 13% to 15% of them present only once. These data originate in a study of identical twins. Germline lookup yields CDR1 LGHDT and CDR2 YNNKEL (reference sequence). Trimming took off 1 base at V and 1 base at J, with 7 bases between the two ends. This CDR3 has 14 amino acids. Separately, the same data were catalogued under a study of yellow fever vaccine responses in identical twins.

This sequence was found in a woman between 18 and 29 years old in good health. This chain connects TRBV3-1 to TRBJ1-1, with D possibly being TRBD1 (6 bases). Sequenced material: CD4+ T cells sorted from blood. The CDR3 sequence is CASSQGQANTEAFF. The CDR3, as DNA: TGTGCCAGCAGCCAAGGACAGGCGAACACTGAAGCTTTCTTT.